Listed below are T cell receptor beta chains from one sample, sequenced in a study of blood T cells in healthy people across ages. TCRdb redid the calling of the 5' RACE reads with MiXCR, one entry per CDR3 protein. The sample records around 940,000 distinct CDR3 sequences, roughly 51% being singletons. The specimen sequenced was blood. The source of these receptors is an older woman in good health. CDR3s leave out the opening cysteine and the closing phenylalanine or tryptophan. A D gene is named only where the DNA matches it firmly.

d_gene: TRBD1
j_gene: TRBJ1-4
v_gene: TRBV4-1
CDR3aa: ASMKQGAFEKLF

d_gene: .
j_gene: TRBJ1-6
v_gene: TRBV27
CDR3aa: ASRGTVSNSPLH

d_gene: .
j_gene: TRBJ2-3
v_gene: TRBV7-2
CDR3aa: ASSHGQPTDTQY

d_gene: .
j_gene: TRBJ1-1
v_gene: TRBV24-1
CDR3aa: ATSSGLNTEAF

d_gene: .
j_gene: TRBJ2-5
v_gene: TRBV28
CDR3aa: ASSLSESGETQY

d_gene: TRBD2
j_gene: TRBJ2-7
v_gene: TRBV20-1
CDR3aa: SASLAGGAGEQY

d_gene: TRBD2
j_gene: TRBJ2-3
v_gene: TRBV3-1
CDR3aa: ASSWSGSFVDTQY

d_gene: .
j_gene: TRBJ2-3
v_gene: TRBV18
CDR3aa: ASSRVTGSSTDTQY

d_gene: .
j_gene: TRBJ2-1
v_gene: TRBV18
CDR3aa: ASSPQEGRGLF

d_gene: TRBD1
j_gene: TRBJ2-7
v_gene: TRBV7-9
CDR3aa: ASSKGQALYEQY

d_gene: .
j_gene: TRBJ2-5
v_gene: TRBV28
CDR3aa: ASGGVNDQETQY

d_gene: .
j_gene: .
v_gene: TRBV18
CDR3aa: ASSPSRDYEQY

d_gene: .
j_gene: TRBJ2-6
v_gene: TRBV5-1
CDR3aa: ASTLIQGGANVLT

d_gene: .
j_gene: TRBJ2-1
v_gene: TRBV5-1
CDR3aa: ASSFDSDQEQF

d_gene: .
j_gene: TRBJ1-1
v_gene: TRBV5-1
CDR3aa: ASSLGGETEAF

d_gene: .
j_gene: TRBJ2-7
v_gene: TRBV7-9
CDR3aa: ASSLVAGMDEQY

d_gene: .
j_gene: TRBJ2-2
v_gene: TRBV7-8
CDR3aa: ASSLLKYVGELF

d_gene: .
j_gene: TRBJ2-1
v_gene: TRBV6-1
CDR3aa: ASSDQSYNEQF

d_gene: TRBD2
j_gene: TRBJ2-5
v_gene: TRBV27
CDR3aa: ASSVLAGDQETQY

d_gene: .
j_gene: TRBJ2-2
v_gene: TRBV5-1
CDR3aa: ASSLVGGWTGELF

d_gene: .
j_gene: .
v_gene: TRBV4-2
CDR3aa: ASSQGQGKAYIQY

d_gene: .
j_gene: TRBJ2-4
v_gene: TRBV5-1
CDR3aa: TSSLQGIYKNIQY

d_gene: .
j_gene: TRBJ2-3
v_gene: TRBV6-6
CDR3aa: ASSYSGGASDTQY